The rows below give T cell receptor beta chains drawn from one sample of a study of T cells in Graves' hyperthyroidism and ophthalmopathy. TCRdb re-called the multiplex PCR reads through MiXCR, storing one row per CDR3 protein. The data contain nearly 600,000 distinct CDR3 sequences, about 15% of them seen just once; the ten biggest clones take up roughly 5.5%. The source material was blood. These receptors were taken from a woman in her thirties with Graves' hyperthyroidism that later progressed to Graves' ophthalmopathy. The CDR3 runs from the conserved cysteine through the conserved F or W. D genes are given only for firm matches. Some rows mark clone size as missing; the rest say once, few, many or name a class of expanded clone.

clone size	D gene	V gene	J gene	CDR3 DNA	CDR3 protein
many	.	TRBV12-3/TRBV12-4	TRBJ1-1	TGTGCCAGCAGTTTGGGACCAGGGGCAACTTTCTTT	CASSLGPGATFF
many	.	TRBV4-3	TRBJ1-2	TGCGCCAGCAGCCAAGATTCCGAGGCCAGGAGCGCGGGCTACACCTTC	CASSQDSEARSAGYTF
.	.	TRBV6-1	TRBJ2-4	TGTGCCAGCAGTGAGGTGCATCGAACCCCGGGTAAAAACATTCAGTACTTC	CASSEVHRTPGKNIQYF
few	.	TRBV20-1	TRBJ1-1	TGCAGTGCTAGGCAGGACATGAACACTGAAGCTTTCTTT	CSARQDMNTEAFF
many	.	TRBV24-1	TRBJ2-2	TGTGCCACCTCGAAGGAAGGGAACACCGGGGAGCTGTTTTTT	CATSKEGNTGELFF
many	TRBD1	TRBV6-5	TRBJ1-2	TGTGCCAGCAGTTACTCCTCGGACAGGGTCTATGGCTACACCTTC	CASSYSSDRVYGYTF
.	.	TRBV24-1	TRBJ2-7	TGTGCCACCGGTCATGCGTCCTACGAGCAGTACTTC	CATGHASYEQYF
many	.	TRBV19	TRBJ2-5	TGTGCCAGTAGTGACACAGGGAAGAGTAAAGAGACCCAGTACTTC	CASSDTGKSKETQYF
.	.	TRBV29-1	TRBJ2-1	TGCAGCGTTGAAGAGGGCAATGAGCAGTTCTTC	CSVEEGNEQFF
many	.	TRBV24-1	TRBJ2-2	TGTGCCACCAGTGAATTGGCCGGGGAGCTGTTTTTT	CATSELAGELFF
.	.	TRBV30	TRBJ2-2	TGTGCCTGGGCCATGGTCGGGGAGCTGTTTTTT	CAWAMVGELFF
many	.	TRBV28	TRBJ1-3	TGTGCCAGCAGTTCTGGGGAATGGTCTGGAAACACCATATATTTT	CASSSGEWSGNTIYF
few	.	TRBV13	TRBJ1-6	TGTGCCAGCAGCTTAGAACCCGCGGGTTCCGATTCACCCCTCCACTTT	CASSLEPAGSDSPLHF
many	.	TRBV12-3/TRBV12-4	TRBJ2-5	TGTGCCAGCAGTCCCCTAACCAATACGGCTCGAGGGGAGACCCAGTACTTC	CASSPLTNTARGETQYF
many	.	TRBV19	TRBJ2-1	TGTGCCAGTAGTATAGAATCGAGCACTTCCTACAATGAGCAGTTCTTC	CASSIESSTSYNEQFF
many	.	TRBV2	TRBJ2-5	TGTGCCAGCAGTGAAGATACCGCGGAGACCCAGTACTTC	CASSEDTAETQYF
many	.	TRBV29-1	TRBJ1-1	TGCAGCTTCCATCGACAGGTCGACACTGAAGCTTTCTTT	CSFHRQVDTEAFF
few	.	TRBV7-3	TRBJ2-1	TGTGCCAGCAGCTTTACGGGATACAATGAGCAGTTCTTC	CASSFTGYNEQFF
.	.	TRBV6-1	TRBJ2-1	TGTGCCAGCAGTGAAACCCCCGTGGATGAGCAGTTCTTC	CASSETPVDEQFF
many	TRBD2	TRBV9	TRBJ2-5	TGTGCCAGCAGCGTAGCTCCTAGCGGGGCAGGCCAAGAGACCCAGTACTTC	CASSVAPSGAGQETQYF
many	TRBD2	TRBV2	TRBJ2-2	TGTGCCAGCAGTGAACTAGCGGGAGCCGCTGGGGAGCTGTTTTTT	CASSELAGAAGELFF
many	TRBD1	TRBV27	TRBJ2-7	TGTGCCAGCACAGACAGGGGAAGCGAGGAGCAGTACTTC	CASTDRGSEEQYF
few	TRBD2	TRBV6-1	TRBJ2-1	TGTGCCAGCAGTGAGACAGCGGGACTTTACCATGAGCAGTTCTTC	CASSETAGLYHEQFF
few	TRBD2	TRBV5-1	TRBJ2-1	TGCGCCAGCAGCCGCATTTTAGCGGGAGTACGAGTAGACTACAATGAGCAGTTCTTC	CASSRILAGVRVDYNEQFF
.	.	TRBV27	TRBJ2-1	TGTGCCAGCAGTTGGGCAGGGCCCTACAATGAGCAGTTCTTC	CASSWAGPYNEQFF
many	TRBD2	TRBV20-1	TRBJ2-1	TGCAGTGCGCAAGGTCAGCGGGATTACAATGAGCAGTTCTTC	CSAQGQRDYNEQFF
.	.	TRBV28	TRBJ2-1	TGTGCCAGCACCCTAGACAGGCCTTACAATGAGCAGTTCTTC	CASTLDRPYNEQFF
many	.	TRBV20-1	TRBJ2-3	TGCAGTGCTAGCGAATCCCCAGGGTTAGATACGCAGTATTTT	CSASESPGLDTQYF
many	.	TRBV7-9	TRBJ2-1	TGTGCCAGCAGCGCCACCGGGGCCCATGGGAATGAGCAGTTCTTC	CASSATGAHGNEQFF
once	TRBD1	TRBV4-3	TRBJ2-2	TGCGTCAGCAGCCAGGCCGGGACAGGGACGGCCCTATCGAACACCGGGGAGCTGTTTTTT	CVSSQAGTGTALSNTGELFF
.	TRBD1	TRBV4-2	TRBJ1-2	TGTGCCAGCAGCCAGGGACAGTTAAACTATGGCTACACCTTC	CASSQGQLNYGYTF
many	TRBD2	TRBV20-1	TRBJ2-3	TGCAGTGCTCCCAAACTAGCGGGGTACACAGATACGCAGTATTTT	CSAPKLAGYTDTQYF
many	.	TRBV2	TRBJ2-7	TGTGCCAGCAGTGACCCCGTGGCAGGGGTGATCCACGAGCAGTACTTC	CASSDPVAGVIHEQYF
many	TRBD1	TRBV19	TRBJ2-1	TGTGCCAGTACCCCGGACAGGGCCCTGAAGGAGCAGTTCTTC	CASTPDRALKEQFF
.	TRBD1	TRBV19	TRBJ2-7	TGTGCCAGTAGTCCTAGAGCGGGACAGGGGGCCCGATCCTACGAGCAGTACTTC	CASSPRAGQGARSYEQYF
many	TRBD2	TRBV3-1	TRBJ2-1	TGTGCCAGCAGCCAAGAAGAAGGGCTAGCGGGGGACAATGAGCAGTTCTTC	CASSQEEGLAGDNEQFF
many	TRBD1	TRBV4-1	TRBJ1-1	TGCGCCAGCAGCCAAGGAACAGGGGGTGAGACTGAAGCTTTCTTT	CASSQGTGGETEAFF
many	.	TRBV7-9	TRBJ2-1	TGTGCCAGCAGCCCCCGGAGCCGGAATGAGCAGTTCTTC	CASSPRSRNEQFF
many	.	TRBV10-1	TRBJ2-7	TGCGCCAGCAGTGAGTCGACCCGAGGCCACGAGCAGTACTTC	CASSESTRGHEQYF
many	.	TRBV11-2	TRBJ2-2	TGTGCCAGCAGCTTAGATCCGGGGTTCGGCGGGGAGCTGTTTTTT	CASSLDPGFGGELFF